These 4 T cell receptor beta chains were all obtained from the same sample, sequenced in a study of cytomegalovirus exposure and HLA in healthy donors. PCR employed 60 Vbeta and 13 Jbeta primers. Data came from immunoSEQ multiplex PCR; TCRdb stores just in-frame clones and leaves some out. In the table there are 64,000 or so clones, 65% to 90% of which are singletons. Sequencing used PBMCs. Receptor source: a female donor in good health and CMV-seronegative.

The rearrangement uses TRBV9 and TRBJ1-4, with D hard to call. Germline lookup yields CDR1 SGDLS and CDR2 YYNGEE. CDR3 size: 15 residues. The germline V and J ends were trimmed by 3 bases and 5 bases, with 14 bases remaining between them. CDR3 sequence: CASSAPLSGNEKLFF. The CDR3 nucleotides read TGTGCCAGCAGCGCCCCACTTTCGGGGAATGAAAAACTGTTTTTT.

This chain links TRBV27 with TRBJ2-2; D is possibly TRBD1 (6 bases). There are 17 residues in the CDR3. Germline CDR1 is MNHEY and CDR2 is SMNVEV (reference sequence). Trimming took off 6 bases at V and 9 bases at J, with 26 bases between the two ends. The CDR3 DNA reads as TGTGCCAGCAGCCCCATCGGGGCAGGGGTGACCCGGAGGGAGCTGTTTTTT. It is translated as CASSPIGAGVTRRELFF.

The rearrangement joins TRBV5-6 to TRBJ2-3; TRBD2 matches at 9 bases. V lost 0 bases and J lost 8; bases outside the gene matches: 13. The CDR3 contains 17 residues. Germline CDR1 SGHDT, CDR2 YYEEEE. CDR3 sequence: CASSLVAGELRFTTQYF. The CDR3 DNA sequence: TGTGCCAGCAGCTTGGTAGCGGGAGAGCTCCGGTTTACTACGCAGTATTTT.

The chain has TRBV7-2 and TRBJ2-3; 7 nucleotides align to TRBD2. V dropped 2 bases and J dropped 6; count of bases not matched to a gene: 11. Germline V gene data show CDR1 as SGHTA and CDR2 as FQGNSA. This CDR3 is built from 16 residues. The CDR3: CASSLTPVVGGDTQYF. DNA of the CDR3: TGTGCCAGCAGCTTAACCCCGGTGGTCGGGGGGGATACGCAGTATTTT.